One sample yielded the 26 T cell receptor beta chains listed below, sequenced in a study of blood T cells in healthy people across ages. Alongside a J-beta primer mix, a sample-barcoded 5' primer served in a second PCR lasting 7 to 11 cycles. Each CDR3 protein gets one entry after TCRdb re-called the 5' RACE reads with MiXCR. The sample includes some 1.5 million distinct CDR3 sequences, around 40% of them seen just once. Sequenced sample: blood. The receptors shown here come from a woman aged 18-29 years in good health.

About this clonotype: Since a much larger clone is just one base distant, this may be a read error. V is TRBV20-1 and J is TRBJ1-6; TRBD1 might be the D (5 bases). Germline V gene lookup returns CDR1 DFQATT and CDR2 SNEGSKA (reference sequence). The germline V and J ends were trimmed by 0 bases and 8 bases, with 14 bases remaining between them. The CDR3 contains 15 residues. The CDR3 spells CSARDVGGEYSPLHF. In DNA form, the CDR3 reads TGCAGTGCTAGAGATGTGGGAGGGGAATATTCACCCCTCCACTTT.

This clonotype was recorded many times. The genes are TRBV11-2 and TRBJ2-5, with 8 positions matching TRBD1. The CDR3 has 14 residues. V lost 5 bases, J lost 2 bases, and 4 bases stayed unmatched. The germline CDR1 and CDR2 sequences are SGHAT and FQNNGV. The CDR3 DNA sequence: TGTGCCAGCAGCCAAGACAGGGGTCAAGAGACCCAGTACTTC. Translation gives CASSQDRGQETQYF.

The rearrangement uses TRBV20-1 and TRBJ2-7, with D perhaps matching TRBD1 (6 bases). V was pared by 3 bases and J by 9 bases, with 15 bases between. CDR1 and CDR2 from the germline V gene are DFQATT and SNEGSKA (reference sequence). The CDR3 length is 12 residues. CDR3 coding DNA: TGCAGTGCTAGTAACAGGGATGTGACGCAGTACTTC. It codes for CSASNRDVTQYF.

The chain recombines TRBV20-1 with TRBJ2-7; 8 positions agree with TRBD1. The CDR3 runs 13 residues. From germline, CDR1 is DFQATT and CDR2 SNEGSKA (reference sequence). Trimming at V came to 0 bases and at J to 12 bases, leaving 10 bases not matched to a gene. The CDR3 loop is CSARDPPDRVTYF. CDR3 bases: TGCAGTGCTAGAGACCCACCGGACAGGGTCACGTACTTC.

This clonotype came up many times. This sequence joins TRBV6-2 or TRBV6-3 and TRBJ1-5, with TRBD1 identical over 10 bases. Germline CDR1 is MNHEY and CDR2 is SVGEGT. CDR3 length: 15 amino acids. Trimming removed 5 bases from V and 5 bases from J; junction bases left unmatched: 6. DNA of the CDR3: TGTGCCAGCAGTACCCGGACAGGGGGGGATCAGCCCCAGCATTTT. Translating gives CASSTRTGGDQPQHF.

This chain links TRBV2 with TRBJ2-1, with 8 nucleotides matching TRBD2. With 1 base clipped from V and 9 bases from J, the junction kept 8 bases outside the gene matches. CDR3 length equals 15 residues. Per germline, CDR1 SNHLY and CDR2 FYNNEI. CDR3 nucleotides: TGTGCCAGCAGTGAAGAGGCGGGAGGAAGGAGTGAGCAGTTCTTC. Residues: CASSEEAGGRSEQFF.

The genes are TRBV29-1 and TRBJ2-5, with TRBD1 matching over 7 bases. The CDR3 covers 13 residues. CDR1 and CDR2 from the germline V gene are SQVTM and ANQGSEA. J gave up 11 bases and V 0 bases, and 9 bases lay outside the gene matches. The CDR3, as DNA: TGCAGCGTTGAAGAGACAGGGATCGATGAGCAGTACTTC. Protein sequence: CSVEETGIDEQYF.

This clonotype was seen a handful of times. V and J are TRBV9 and TRBJ2-6, with D unresolved. V lost 3 bases, J lost 0 bases, and 7 bases lay in between. Germline CDR1 and CDR2: SGDLS and YYNGEE. The CDR3 runs to 15 residues. CDR3 in amino acids: CASSADISGANVLTF. The CDR3 DNA reads TGTGCCAGCAGCGCCGACATCTCTGGGGCCAACGTCCTGACTTTC.

CDR3 loop: CSARMYQETQYF. In DNA, the CDR3 is TGCAGTGCTAGGATGTACCAAGAGACCCAGTACTTC. The gene calls are TRBV20-1 and TRBJ2-5; D call uncertain. CDR1 and CDR2 from the germline V gene are DFQATT and SNEGSKA (reference sequence). The length of the CDR3 is 12 residues. Trimming removed 3 bases from V and 0 bases from J, with 5 bases in between.

This chain uses TRBV7-9 with TRBJ2-1, with 7 bases that match TRBD1. Trimming took 5 bases from V and 12 from J; bases not matched to a gene: 10. This CDR3 has 13 amino acids. Germline CDR1 reads SEHNR; CDR2 reads FQNEAQ (reference sequence). The CDR3 protein is CASSPDTDRWQFF. CDR3 nucleotide sequence: TGTGCCAGCAGCCCCGATACGGACAGGTGGCAGTTCTTC.

The gene calls are TRBV3-1 and TRBJ2-7; 8 bases are a match to TRBD1. Germline loops: CDR1 LGHDT, CDR2 YNNKEL (reference sequence). The CDR3 is 14 amino acids. Unmatched junction bases numbered 7, after V lost 5 bases and J lost 4 bases. CDR3 sequence: CASSSSGGLYEQYF. DNA of the CDR3: TGTGCCAGCAGCTCATCAGGGGGCTTATACGAGCAGTACTTC.

The rearrangement uses TRBV7-3 and TRBJ2-7; TRBD2 aligns across 13 bases. V shed 5 bases, J shed 2 bases, and the junction held 9 bases outside the gene matches. This CDR3 has 17 residues. Per germline, CDR1 SGHTA and CDR2 FQGTGA. Written as DNA, the CDR3 is TGTGCCAGCAGCCCGGGACTAGCGGGAAAAAGGACCTACGAGCAGTACTTC. Translated, it gives CASSPGLAGKRTYEQYF.

This chain uses TRBV5-1 with TRBJ2-7, with D possibly being TRBD1 or TRBD2 (5 bases each). CDR1 is SGHRS, CDR2 YFSETQ, per germline. The CDR3 totals 14 residues. V shed 4 bases and J shed 0 bases, with 11 bases lying between them. The chain's CDR3 is CASSIRDASYEQYF. DNA for the CDR3: TGCGCCAGCAGCATCCGGGACGCCTCCTACGAGCAGTACTTC. Using reference TRBV5-1 and TRBJ2-7 for the parts outside the CDR3, the full variable domain is KAGVTQTPRYLIKTRGQQVTLSCSPISGHRSVSWYQQTPGQGLQFLFEYFSETQRNKGNFPGRFSGRQFSNSRSEMNVSTLELGDSALYLCASSIRDASYEQYFGPGTRLTVT.

The chain links TRBV20-1 to TRBJ2-3; TRBD2 aligns across 10 bases. CDR3 length equals 16 residues. The germline CDR1 and CDR2 sequences are DFQATT and SNEGSKA (reference sequence). Germline trimming cut 2 bases from V and 1 base from J; bases unmatched to any gene: 6. The CDR3 sequence: CSARTSGVPGTDTQYF. The CDR3, as DNA: TGCAGTGCTAGAACTAGCGGGGTACCGGGCACAGATACGCAGTATTTT.

This clonotype was counted once. The J gene is TRBJ2-7, the V gene TRBV2, with D perhaps matching TRBD2 (5 bases). The length of the CDR3 is 19 residues. CDR1 and CDR2 from the germline V gene are SNHLY and FYNNEI. The V and J ends lost 10 bases and 2 bases respectively, with 33 bases between them. For the CDR3, the DNA is TGTGCCACCCGCAACCAACCACCAGGAAAAAGAGGGCAGCCCTACGAGCAGTACTTC. Its protein is CATRNQPPGKRGQPYEQYF.

The rearrangement links TRBV25-1 to TRBJ2-1; D gene unclear. Per germline, CDR1 MGHDK and CDR2 SYGVNS. The CDR3 sequence is 10 residues long. V was trimmed by 4 bases and J by 13 bases, leaving 8 bases between them. CDR3 protein: CASSAGLQFF. The CDR3 bases are TGTGCCAGCAGTGCCGGGTTACAGTTCTTC.

The chain couples TRBV10-3 to TRBJ1-2; 12 positions match TRBD1. CDR1 is ENHRY, CDR2 SYGVKD, per germline. With 10 bases clipped from V and 8 bases from J, the junction kept 8 bases outside the gene matches. The CDR3 length is 13 residues. DNA of the CDR3: TGTGCCACTCGAGGGACAGGGGGCGAGGGCTACACCTTC. This encodes CATRGTGGEGYTF.

V is TRBV27 and J is TRBJ2-7, with 11 bases aligning to TRBD1. The CDR3 has 15 amino acids. The V segment lost 1 base and the J segment 3 bases; nucleotides outside the gene matches: 2. The germline V gene encodes CDR1 MNHEY and CDR2 SMNVEV (reference sequence). The CDR3 DNA is TGTGCCAGCAGTTTATGGACAGGGGGCTACTACGAGCAGTACTTC. This encodes CASSLWTGGYYEQYF.

This clonotype was detected a few times. The genes are TRBV7-2 and TRBJ2-7; D ambiguous. Trimming pared 4 bases from V and 0 bases from J, leaving 7 bases between. This CDR3 comprises 13 residues. CDR1 is SGHTA and CDR2 is FQGNSA in the germline V gene. The CDR3: CASSSPVSYEQYF. Written as DNA, the CDR3 is TGTGCCAGCAGCTCCCCGGTCTCCTACGAGCAGTACTTC.

The CDR3, as DNA: TGCGCCAGCAAACAGGGGGCCTCCTACGAGCAGTACTTC. Translated: CASKQGASYEQYF. The V and J genes are TRBV5-1 and TRBJ2-7, with TRBD1 matching 9 bases. The CDR3 covers 13 residues. Germline V gene lookup returns CDR1 SGHRS and CDR2 YFSETQ. With 6 bases clipped from V and 0 bases from J, the junction kept 1 base outside the gene matches.

A few counts support this clonotype. This chain connects TRBV5-6 to TRBJ2-7; 7 bases agree with TRBD1. The CDR3 has 17 residues. Germline CDR1 is SGHDT and CDR2 is YYEEEE. Trimming cost V 4 bases and J 1 base; bases outside gene matches: 14. CDR3 loop: CASSPYRDSRQSYEQYF. The DNA for the CDR3 is TGTGCCAGCAGCCCCTACCGGGACAGCCGACAGTCCTACGAGCAGTACTTC.

The gene calls are TRBV20-1 and TRBJ2-3; 9 nucleotides align to TRBD2. Germline V gives CDR1 DFQATT, CDR2 SNEGSKA (reference sequence). The CDR3 contains 18 residues. The V gene end was trimmed by 2 bases and the J gene end by 0 bases; junction bases not matched to a gene: 12. The CDR3 bases are TGCAGTGCTAGACCCACGGTCCTAGCGGGAAAAAGCACAGATACGCAGTATTTT. It translates to CSARPTVLAGKSTDTQYF.

This clonotype was seen a handful of times. V gene TRBV4-1 combines with J gene TRBJ2-4, with TRBD2 identical over 8 bases. With V trimmed by 1 base and J by 14 bases, 10 bases remained unmatched. The CDR3 contains 14 residues. Germline values: CDR1 MGHRA, CDR2 YSYEKL. The CDR3 sequence: CASSQAPGGPFKYF. CDR3 DNA sequence: TGCGCCAGCAGCCAAGCCCCGGGAGGGCCCTTTAAGTACTTC.

This clonotype came up a few times. The V and J genes are TRBV27 and TRBJ1-2; perhaps TRBD1 as D (6 bases). V gave up 4 bases and J gave up 4 bases, with 16 bases separating them. CDR1 is MNHEY, CDR2 SMNVEV, per germline (reference sequence). This CDR3 comprises 15 residues. The CDR3 DNA reads TGTGCCAGCAGTTCAAAATGGGGGGCGGTCTATGGCTACACCTTC. Translated, it gives CASSSKWGAVYGYTF.

This clonotype showed up just a few times. For the CDR3, the DNA is TGTGCCACCAGCAGAGGGGCTGAAGCTTTCTTT. It yields the protein CATSRGAEAFF. This chain connects TRBV15 to TRBJ1-1; no clear D. CDR1 LNHNV and CDR2 YYDKDF come from the germline V gene (reference sequence). With 1 base removed from V and 6 bases from J, the gap between germline ends came to 3 bases. This CDR3 has 11 amino acids.

The rearrangement uses TRBV13 and TRBJ2-1; 9 bases are shared with TRBD1. This CDR3 has 16 amino acids. Germline trimming cut 2 bases from V and 4 bases from J; bases unmatched to any gene: 6. CDR1 and CDR2 from the germline V gene are PRHDT and FYEKMQ (reference sequence). This CDR3 reads CASSLRVGQGYNEQFF. The CDR3 coding sequence is TGTGCCAGCAGCTTACGGGTCGGACAGGGGTACAATGAGCAGTTCTTC.